A single sample is the source of the 7 T cell receptor beta chains below, sequenced in a study of blood T cell repertoires in COVID-19. Generated by immunoSEQ multiplex PCR, the TCRdb table keeps only in-frame clones and is missing some. The table records about 440,000 clones, around nine tenths of them present only once. Specimen: peripheral blood. These receptors were obtained from a woman younger than 45 with acute or convalescent COVID-19.

This clone has a handful of counts. The chain recombines TRBV2 with TRBJ2-7, with a weak D call TRBD2 (5 bases). Germline V gene data show CDR1 as SNHLY and CDR2 as FYNNEI. Trimming stripped 2 bases from V and 5 bases from J, with 25 bases between. This CDR3 spans 18 amino acids. Written as DNA, the CDR3 is TGTGCCAGCAGTGAATCGGGATGTGACCCCTCTCGGATCCACGAGCAGTACTTC. Translation: CASSESGCDPSRIHEQYF.

The chain joins TRBV11-2 to TRBJ2-5; 12 nucleotides agree with TRBD2. Germline values: CDR1 SGHAT, CDR2 FQNNGV. The CDR3 extends over 17 amino acids. J was trimmed by 1 base and V by 5 bases; bases with no gene match: 8. This CDR3 reads CASSPGLAGGPQETQYF. The DNA for the CDR3 is TGTGCCAGCAGCCCAGGGCTAGCGGGGGGGCCCCAAGAGACCCAGTACTTC. Supplemented by reference TRBV11-2 and TRBJ2-5, the full variable domain reads EAGVAQSPRYKIIEKRQSVAFWCNPISGHATLYWYQQILGQGPKLLIQFQNNGVVDDSQLPKDRFSAERLKGVDSTLKIQPAKLEDSAVYLCASSPGLAGGPQETQYFGPGTRLLVL.

This chain uses TRBV12-5 with TRBJ2-3; a possible D gene is TRBD2 (5 bases). The CDR3 runs 16 residues. Germline V gives CDR1 LGHNT, CDR2 FRNRAP. The V gene lost 3 bases and the J gene lost 0 bases, with 13 bases spanning the gap. The CDR3 DNA reads TGTGCTAGTGGTTTCCTTCCGGGAACTAGCACAGATACGCAGTATTTT. Its translation is CASGFLPGTSTDTQYF. Supplemented by reference TRBV12-5 and TRBJ2-3, the full variable domain reads DARVTQTPRHKVTEMGQEVTMRCQPILGHNTVFWYRQTMMQGLELLAYFRNRAPLDDSGMPKDRFSAEMPDATLATLKIQPSEPRDSAVYFCASGFLPGTSTDTQYFGPGTRLTVL.

The chain is built from TRBV30 and TRBJ2-1, with D possibly being TRBD1 (6 bases). Germline V CDR1 and CDR2: GTSNPN, SVGIG (reference sequence). This CDR3 has 13 amino acids. The V end was cut by 2 bases, the J end by 2 bases, with 7 bases between. CDR3 protein: CAWSTGTYNEQFF. In nucleotides, the CDR3 is TGTGCCTGGAGTACAGGGACCTACAATGAGCAGTTCTTC. The full variable domain, its missing parts supplied by reference TRBV30 and TRBJ2-1, is SQTIHQWPATLVQPVGSPLSLECTVEGTSNPNLYWYRQAAGRGLQLLFYSVGIGQISSEVPQNLSASRPQDRQFILSSKKLLLSDSGFYLCAWSTGTYNEQFFGPGTRLTVL.

J is TRBJ2-3 and V is TRBV2; the match to TRBD2 covers 8 bases. CDR1 is SNHLY, CDR2 FYNNEI, per germline. This CDR3 spans 14 amino acids. Trimming cost V 6 bases and J 2 bases; bases outside gene matches: 4. The CDR3, as DNA: TGTGCCAGCAGGGGCGGGGGGACCACAGATACGCAGTATTTT. Protein: CASRGGGTTDTQYF. Full variable domain (rest looked up from reference TRBV2 and TRBJ2-3): EPEVTQTPSHQVTQMGQEVILRCVPISNHLYFYWYRQILGQKVEFLVSFYNNEISEKSEIFDDQFSVERPDGSNFTLKIRSTKLEDSAMYFCASRGGGTTDTQYFGPGTRLTVL.

This chain joins TRBV10-3 and TRBJ1-3; no clear D. The CDR3 has 14 amino acids. Germline V gene data show CDR1 as ENHRY and CDR2 as SYGVKD. V shed 6 bases and J shed 0 bases, with 9 bases lying between them. The CDR3 is CAIRRLDSGNTIYF. The CDR3 DNA follows: TGTGCCATCAGGCGACTCGACTCTGGAAACACCATATATTTT.

This clone appeared a single time. The identical CDR3 is also encoded by other nucleotide sequences in the sample. This chain uses TRBV2 with TRBJ2-7; no reliable D call. Germline V gene data show CDR1 as SNHLY and CDR2 as FYNNEI. Trimming took off 6 bases at V and 4 bases at J, with 4 bases between the two ends. The CDR3 contains 10 residues. The CDR3 region has the DNA TGTGCCAGCAGAGCTTACGAGCAGTACTTC. Amino acid sequence: CASRAYEQYF.